The 5 T cell receptor beta chains presented below share a single source sample, sequenced in a study of blood T cell repertoires in COVID-19. The repertoire was sequenced with immunoSEQ multiplex PCR; TCRdb's copy has only in-frame clones and lacks some. The profile shows around 300,000 clones, around 83% of them singletons. The sample comprised peripheral blood. These receptor sequences come from a man aged 25-45 years with active or convalescent COVID-19.

The chain links TRBV5-1 to TRBJ1-5; 7 bases agree with TRBD1. Germline CDR1 SGHRS, CDR2 YFSETQ. The CDR3 sequence is 15 residues long. J lost 7 bases, V lost 3 bases, and 10 bases had no gene match. The CDR3, as DNA: TGCGCCAGCAGCTCCGGAGACAGGGTCGGCCAGCCCCAGCATTTT. It specifies CASSSGDRVGQPQHF.

The rearrangement links TRBV5-4 to TRBJ1-5; D unresolved. The CDR3 is 12 residues long. Germline CDR1 SGHNT, CDR2 YYREEE (reference sequence). Trimming cost V 0 bases and J 6 bases, with 4 bases left between them. Written as DNA, the CDR3 is TGTGCCAGCAGCTTGGACGGTCAGCCCCAGCATTTT. Its protein is CASSLDGQPQHF. Drawing the rest from reference TRBV5-4 and TRBJ1-5, the complete variable domain is ETGVTQSPTHLIKTRGQQVTLRCSSQSGHNTVSWYQQALGQGPQFIFQYYREEENGRGNFPPRFSGLQFPNYSSELNVNALELDDSALYLCASSLDGQPQHFGDGTRLSIL.

The chain uses TRBV6-2 or TRBV6-3 and TRBJ2-1; 11 bases fit TRBD2. Trimming took 6 bases from V and 4 from J; bases not matched to a gene: 5. The CDR3 is 15 amino acids. CDR1 and CDR2 (germline): MNHEY, SVGEGT. CDR3: CASSMTSGEYNEQFF. DNA for the CDR3: TGTGCCAGCAGCATGACTAGCGGGGAGTACAATGAGCAGTTCTTC.

The CDR3 is CASSPTGYTGELFF. The CDR3 nucleotides are TGTGCCAGCAGCCCGACAGGTTACACCGGGGAGCTGTTTTTT. V and J are TRBV7-3 and TRBJ2-2; TRBD1 might be the D (6 bases). The germline V and J ends were trimmed by 5 bases and 3 bases, with 10 bases remaining between them. Germline lookup yields CDR1 SGHTA and CDR2 FQGTGA. CDR3 length equals 14 residues.

The CDR3 sequence: CSARLGPLLFF. The CDR3, as DNA: TGCAGTGCTAGATTGGGCCCATTACTGTTTTTT. V and J are TRBV20-1 and TRBJ2-2; no reliable D call. Germline V CDR1 and CDR2: DFQATT, SNEGSKA (reference sequence). The CDR3 totals 11 residues. With 2 bases removed from V and 14 bases from J, the gap between germline ends came to 12 bases.